This TCR beta chain was retrieved from a study of identical twins (dated by TCRdb to about 2016). As for the study more broadly: TCR alpha and beta repertoires from monozygotic twins, unrelated adults of various ages and cord blood were deep-sequenced to test whether fetal clonotypes persist. Replicate twin experiments were performed at different times using different library preparation protocols to rule out contamination. The study at large found these results: Abundant cord blood beta clonotypes carried fewer insertions; young adult naive repertoires showed a weaker similar trend, while memory repertoires showed none. A weaker excess of twin sharing was found in beta out-of-frame sequences because the signal-to-noise ratio was lowered by fewer shared sequences. Out-of-frame TCR alpha sharing in monozygotic twins was systematically underestimated by recombination models, whereas sharing between unrelated individuals was in agreement with the recombination models. Conclusions relied on cross-sectional statistical analysis, since the same donors could not be followed over many years. Invariant T cells such as MAIT and iNKT could partly confound zero-insertion analyses, although diverse VJ usage argued against such confounding for most clonotypes. Compared with coincidental sharing between unrelated individuals, out-of-frame TCR alpha sequences shared between twins showed an excess of sequences with low generation probability.

Library prep was done by 5' RACE. Sequencing was carried out with an Illumina HiSeq 2000. A universal primer binding site was introduced by template switching, and a unique molecular identifier was present in the final cDNA, enabling accurate counting of TCR cDNA molecules. First-strand cDNA for TCR alpha and beta chains was synthesized from specific primers in the conserved constant-segment region. To control for contamination, every cDNA library carried two barcodes: a SMART-Mk sample barcode plus Illumina barcodes. TruSeq adapter sequences, together with Illumina sample barcodes, were added in two successive PCR steps. The TCR alpha and beta cDNA libraries were sequenced on the Illumina HiSeq platform using custom primers. The paper's processing steps were these. Raw reads were processed with MiGEC to extract unique molecular identifiers, and MiXCR was used to determine CDR3 positions. Recombination models were inferred per individual with the repgenHMM and IGoR tools using an EM algorithm. The tcR package in R was used for shared clonotype analysis, with sharing normalized by the product of cloneset sizes. To study raw recombination without the effects of thymic and clonal selection, out-of-frame nonproductive sequences were analyzed. TCRdb's own reprocessing of the public reads used fastp at Q25 and MiXCR and kept productive beta chains. CDR3 protein duplicates are merged, each entry listing the most common genes and DNA. The V and J calls were determined by TCRdb, not by the authors. Within this sample are some 500,000 distinct CDR3 sequences, with about 13% of them counted one time only. More than 0.8% of the sample lies in the top ten.

Every donor in the study was a healthy Caucasian. The twin cohort comprised three pairs of female monozygotic twins, all aged roughly 18 to 30 years. Positive isolation kits from Invitrogen were used to isolate CD4+ and CD8+ T cell populations. This clonotype was found many times. This clone's antigen is unknown. Per-base quality was not reported, and no clone a single base away is much larger than it. Clipping removes 5 bases from V and 3 bases from J, with 4 as the unmatched junction base count. Taken from cysteine to phenylalanine, the CDR3 has 14 residues. Only CDR3 DNA remains: 42 bases, in frame from the first base. A further study also used this sample, focusing on yellow fever vaccine responses in identical twins. As the second paper documents: According to the authors, in identical twins the way T cells responded to vaccination appeared partly convergent and partly personalized. Focusing on identical twins, the study followed the T cell clones that responded to the vaccine, and did so with precision.

This sequence uses TRBV12-3 or TRBV12-4 and TRBJ2-1, and 7 bases in between align with TRBD2. Sequencing input: CD4+ T cells sorted from blood. This TCR derives from a woman aged 18 to 35 in good health. The CDR3 here reads CASSLSGIYNEQFF. The DNA is TGTGCCAGCAGTCTAAGCGGGATCTACAATGAGCAGTTCTTC.